The 30 T cell receptor beta chains listed next were all sequenced from one sample in a study of blood T cell repertoires in COVID-19. Clones were read by immunoSEQ multiplex PCR, and TCRdb kept only the in-frame ones, dropping some. The data show around 76,000 clones, with roughly four fifths seen just once and about 0.87% held by the top ten. Sequencing input: peripheral blood. Receptors were obtained from a woman in her 70s with acute or convalescent COVID-19.

The rearrangement joins TRBV2 to TRBJ1-2; 8 bases are a match to TRBD1. Germline V CDR1 and CDR2: SNHLY, FYNNEI. The CDR3 loop spans 17 amino acids. V gave up 4 bases and J gave up 5 bases; unmatched junction bases: 15. This CDR3 is CASSGLVVDRVKYGYTF. In nucleotides, the CDR3 is TGTGCCAGCAGTGGTTTGGTCGTGGACAGGGTTAAGTATGGCTACACCTTC.

Only a few counts were recorded for this clone. The V and J genes are TRBV15 and TRBJ2-1; the D is unclear. Germline CDR1 is LNHNV and CDR2 is YYDKDF (reference sequence). V lost 1 base to trimming and J lost 6 bases, with 7 bases between them. The CDR3 has 13 residues. CDR3 DNA sequence: TGTGCCACCAGCAGAGGTGGCGGCAATGAGCAGTTCTTC. Its translation is CATSRGGGNEQFF.

The V and J genes are TRBV11-3 and TRBJ2-1; perhaps TRBD2 as D (6 bases). The CDR3 covers 11 residues. From germline, CDR1 is SGHNT and CDR2 YENEEA. Trimming removed 3 bases at V and 12 bases at J, with 9 bases between. This CDR3 reads CASSLEGPQFF. CDR3 bases: TGTGCCAGCAGCTTGGAGGGTCCGCAGTTCTTC.

The chain links TRBV7-2 to TRBJ1-5; D gene ambiguous. The CDR3 sequence is 14 residues long. The germline V gene encodes CDR1 SGHTA and CDR2 FQGNSA. V was clipped by 5 bases and J by 7 bases, with 15 bases between them. CDR3 DNA: TGTGCCAGCAGCCCCCCTGGGCGAGGGCAGCCCCAGCATTTT. It is translated as CASSPPGRGQPQHF.

This chain connects TRBV28 to TRBJ1-5; 7 positions match TRBD1. CDR1 and CDR2 (germline): MDHEN, SYDVKM. This CDR3 has 15 residues. V lost 5 bases to trimming and J lost 3 bases; unmatched junction nucleotides: 7. CDR3 sequence reads: CASSQMGQNNQPQHF. CDR3 nucleotides: TGTGCCAGCAGTCAAATGGGACAGAACAATCAGCCCCAGCATTTT.

DNA of the CDR3: TGCGCCAGCACCCGAGGGGGACAGGGACCCTCAACGTATGGCTACACCTTC. It is translated as CASTRGGQGPSTYGYTF. The genes are TRBV5-1 and TRBJ1-2; 9 bases are shared with TRBD1. The CDR3 has 17 amino acids. With V trimmed by 6 bases and J by 5 bases, 17 bases remained unmatched. Germline values: CDR1 SGHRS, CDR2 YFSETQ.

The genes are TRBV28 and TRBJ2-1; 7 nucleotides agree with TRBD2. After removal of 4 bases from V and 10 bases from J, the junction contained 13 bases not matched to a gene. The germline V gene has CDR1 MDHEN and CDR2 SYDVKM. This CDR3 is built from 15 residues. CDR3 loop: CASSSLGGSQREQFF. CDR3 nucleotides: TGTGCCAGCAGTTCCCTGGGAGGGTCACAACGGGAGCAGTTCTTC.

The chain joins TRBV11-2 to TRBJ2-2; 13 nucleotides match TRBD2. This CDR3 has 18 residues. The V and J ends lost 5 bases and 9 bases, in that order; junction bases with no gene match: 15. Per germline, CDR1 SGHAT and CDR2 FQNNGV. The CDR3 here is CASSLTTSGGTTLRELFF. The DNA of the CDR3 is TGTGCCAGCAGCCTCACGACTAGCGGGGGGACCACTTTACGGGAGCTGTTTTTT.

This clone was found a few times. J is TRBJ2-1 and V is TRBV18, with 7 nucleotides matching TRBD1. CDR3 length: 17 amino acids. The germline CDR1 and CDR2 sequences are KGHSH and LQKENI. V shed 0 bases, J shed 4 bases, and the junction held 9 bases outside the gene matches. As DNA, the CDR3 is TGTGCCAGCTCACCACCGTACCGGGACAGAGTATACAATGAGCAGTTCTTC. It translates to CASSPPYRDRVYNEQFF.

The J gene is TRBJ2-1, the V gene TRBV19; 9 bases are a match to TRBD2. The CDR3 consists of 15 residues. The germline gives CDR1 LNHDA, CDR2 SQIVND (reference sequence). The ends lost 1 base at V and 4 bases at J; junction bases unmatched: 2. This chain's CDR3 is CASSIVTSGYNEQFF. The CDR3 nucleotides are TGTGCCAGTAGTATAGTCACTAGCGGGTACAATGAGCAGTTCTTC. Supplemented by reference TRBV19 and TRBJ2-1, the full variable domain reads DGGITQSPKYLFRKEGQNVTLSCEQNLNHDAMYWYRQDPGQGLRLIYYSQIVNDFQKGDIAEGYSVSREKKESFPLTVTSAQKNPTAFYLCASSIVTSGYNEQFFGPGTRLTVL.

The rearrangement uses TRBV11-2 and TRBJ2-7; a possible D gene is TRBD2 (5 bases). Per germline, CDR1 SGHAT and CDR2 FQNNGV. The CDR3 totals 13 residues. Trimming removed 5 bases at V and 3 bases at J, with 11 bases between. CDR3 region: CASSANRDYEQYF. In DNA, the CDR3 is TGTGCCAGCAGCGCCAACCGGGACTACGAGCAGTACTTC.

This chain uses TRBV18 with TRBJ2-1; no clear D. Germline V gene lookup returns CDR1 KGHSH and CDR2 LQKENI. The V and J ends lost 3 bases and 0 bases respectively, with 6 bases between them. This CDR3 region has 14 residues. CDR3 in amino acids: CASSPQNSYNEQFF. The CDR3 bases are TGTGCCAGCTCACCGCAGAACTCCTACAATGAGCAGTTCTTC. Full variable domain (outside the CDR3, taken from reference TRBV18 and TRBJ2-1): NAGVMQNPRHLVRRRGQEARLRCSPMKGHSHVYWYRQLPEEGLKFMVYLQKENIIDESGMPKERFSAEFPKEGPSILRIQQVVRGDSAAYFCASSPQNSYNEQFFGPGTRLTVL.

This clone was seen a single time. The rearrangement uses TRBV18 and TRBJ2-2; 7 positions agree with TRBD1. Germline CDR1 is KGHSH and CDR2 is LQKENI. With V trimmed by 4 bases and J by 5 bases, 13 bases remained unmatched. This CDR3 spans 17 amino acids. The CDR3 here is CASSQYTGTAKTGELFF. The CDR3, as DNA: TGTGCCAGCTCACAATACACCGGGACAGCTAAAACCGGGGAGCTGTTTTTT.

This chain links TRBV11-2 with TRBJ2-1; TRBD1 agrees at 7 bases. The CDR3 loop spans 15 amino acids. The V gene end was trimmed by 5 bases and the J gene end by 2 bases; junction bases not matched to a gene: 6. CDR1 and CDR2 (germline): SGHAT, FQNNGV. In nucleotides, the CDR3 is TGTGCCAGCAGCACCCCAGGGGGAACCTACAATGAGCAGTTCTTC. Translating gives CASSTPGGTYNEQFF.

The rearrangement joins TRBV3-1 (or the pseudogene TRBV3-2) to TRBJ2-5, with a possible D match to TRBD2 (6 bases). The ends were cut back, 1 base at V and 1 base at J, with 7 bases in the middle. The CDR3 sequence is 14 residues long. Germline CDR1 and CDR2: LGHDT and YNNKEL (reference sequence). This CDR3 is CASSQGGLQETQYF. In DNA, the CDR3 is TGTGCCAGCAGCCAAGGGGGACTCCAAGAGACCCAGTACTTC.

This clone occurred once. CDR3 amino acids: CASSLRPGGLYEQYF. The CDR3 DNA reads TGTGCCAGCAGCTTAAGGCCAGGGGGCCTCTACGAGCAGTACTTC. The gene calls are TRBV7-2 and TRBJ2-7; 8 bases match TRBD1. This CDR3 has 15 amino acids. Per germline, CDR1 SGHTA and CDR2 FQGNSA. The ends lost 2 bases at V and 3 bases at J; junction bases unmatched: 6.

The chain recombines TRBV10-2 with TRBJ2-1; 13 bases line up with TRBD2. The CDR3 spans 17 residues. V dropped 6 bases and J dropped 6; count of bases not matched to a gene: 11. CDR1 is WSHSY, CDR2 SAAADI, per germline. The CDR3 region has the DNA TGCGCCAGCAGCGAAACTCTACTAGCGGGGGGGATCAATGAGCAGTTCTTC. It codes for CASSETLLAGGINEQFF.

The table lists this clone with a few counts. J is TRBJ1-2 and V is TRBV7-8; weak D call: TRBD1 (6 bases). The CDR3 extends over 13 amino acids. Germline V gives CDR1 SGHVS, CDR2 FQNEAQ. The V gene lost 8 bases and the J gene lost 6 bases, with 16 bases spanning the gap. The CDR3 protein is CASRGAGAHGYTF. The CDR3, as DNA: TGTGCCAGCCGCGGGGCGGGGGCCCATGGCTACACCTTC.

The rearrangement joins TRBV24-1 to TRBJ2-3, with 8 bases fitting TRBD1. Trimming at V came to 3 bases and at J to 5 bases, leaving 9 bases not matched to a gene. CDR1 and CDR2 from the germline V gene are KGHDR and SFDVKD. The CDR3 has 16 residues. The CDR3 sequence is CATSDPSDRGGDTQYF. CDR3 in DNA: TGTGCCACCAGTGATCCTTCTGACAGGGGAGGAGATACGCAGTATTTT.

In DNA, the CDR3 is TGTGCCAGCAGTCGATCAGGACTGACGGATACGCAGTATTTT. Encoded protein: CASSRSGLTDTQYF. This chain joins TRBV7-8 and TRBJ2-3; tentatively, D is TRBD2 (5 bases). This CDR3 is built from 14 residues. Germline lookup yields CDR1 SGHVS and CDR2 FQNEAQ. Trimming shortened V by 6 bases and J by 6 bases, and 16 bases separated the two germline ends.

The rearrangement joins TRBV19 to TRBJ2-7; 8 nucleotides align to TRBD1. CDR3 size: 15 residues. V was clipped by 5 bases and J by 4 bases; unmatched bases: 10. CDR1 is LNHDA and CDR2 is SQIVND in the germline V gene (reference sequence). Here the CDR3 reads CASSPGQGTFYEQYF. As DNA, the CDR3 is TGTGCCAGTAGTCCAGGACAGGGTACTTTTTACGAGCAGTACTTC.

This clone came up a few times. The chain uses TRBV18 and TRBJ2-6; 9 bases map to TRBD1. Germline CDR1 KGHSH, CDR2 LQKENI. There are 18 residues in the CDR3. V shed 3 bases, J shed 1 base, and the junction held 7 bases outside the gene matches. The CDR3 DNA is TGTGCCAGCTCACCCCCGGGACAGGGACTTTCTGGGGCCAACGTCCTGACTTTC. This codes for CASSPPGQGLSGANVLTF.

The chain carries TRBV18 and TRBJ1-1, with D perhaps TRBD1 (5 bases). The CDR3 is 18 residues long. Per germline, CDR1 KGHSH and CDR2 LQKENI. Deletions cut 3 bases from V and 0 bases from J, with 20 bases between. The CDR3 region is CASSPVPGARNMNTEAFF. The CDR3 DNA sequence: TGTGCCAGCTCACCCGTCCCTGGGGCGCGAAATATGAACACTGAAGCTTTCTTT.

The chain has TRBV3-1 (or the pseudogene TRBV3-2) and TRBJ1-5, with D perhaps TRBD1 (6 bases). The CDR3 covers 13 residues. Germline CDR1 and CDR2: LGHDT and YNNKEL (reference sequence). V dropped 1 base and J dropped 11 bases, with 12 bases sitting between them. DNA for the CDR3: TGTGCCAGCAGCCAAGTTGGTCAGGGGACCCAGCATTTT. It is translated as CASSQVGQGTQHF.

The chain is built from TRBV30 and TRBJ2-3; D gene ambiguous. In germline, CDR1 is GTSNPN, CDR2 SVGIG (reference sequence). The CDR3 contains 12 residues. The V end lost 4 bases, the J end lost 1 base, and 6 bases lay between the germline ends. The CDR3 loop reads CAWTSGTDTQYF. CDR3 DNA sequence: TGTGCCTGGACCTCTGGCACAGATACGCAGTATTTT. The whole variable domain, filled in from reference TRBV30 and TRBJ2-3, reads SQTIHQWPATLVQPVGSPLSLECTVEGTSNPNLYWYRQAAGRGLQLLFYSVGIGQISSEVPQNLSASRPQDRQFILSSKKLLLSDSGFYLCAWTSGTDTQYFGPGTRLTVL.

The genes are TRBV10-3 and TRBJ1-1, with 9 positions matching TRBD1. CDR3 length: 14 amino acids. J was trimmed by 4 bases and V by 8 bases; bases with no gene match: 8. The V gene's germline CDR1 is ENHRY and CDR2 SYGVKD. CDR3 DNA sequence: TGTGCCATCGGGTCTGGACAGGGGCTCACTGAAGCTTTCTTT. Translating gives CAIGSGQGLTEAFF.

V usage is TRBV19 and J usage is TRBJ1-2; D perhaps matches TRBD1 (5 bases). CDR1 is LNHDA, CDR2 SQIVND, per germline (reference sequence). The CDR3 is 13 residues long. The V end lost 10 bases, the J end lost 2 bases, and 14 bases lay between the germline ends. The CDR3 DNA follows: TGTGCCACCAGGGCGGAGGGGAACTATGGCTACACCTTC. Its translation is CATRAEGNYGYTF.

The rearrangement links TRBV27 to TRBJ2-1, with D perhaps matching TRBD1 (5 bases). Germline V gene sequence: CDR1 MNHEY, CDR2 SMNVEV (reference sequence). The CDR3 runs to 13 residues. The V and J ends lost 4 bases and 10 bases respectively, with 14 bases between them. The chain's CDR3 is CASSYRSDTEQFF. DNA of the CDR3: TGTGCCAGCAGTTATCGGTCGGACACGGAGCAGTTCTTC.

The chain links TRBV7-8 to TRBJ2-7; 8 positions match TRBD1. The germline V gene encodes CDR1 SGHVS and CDR2 FQNEAQ. The CDR3 runs to 18 residues. V lost 1 base and J lost 0; bases outside the gene matches: 11. The CDR3 protein is CASSLGLGNRGISYEQYF. The CDR3 bases are TGTGCCAGCAGCTTAGGTCTCGGGAACAGGGGGATCTCCTACGAGCAGTACTTC.

The J gene is TRBJ2-5, the V gene TRBV28; 9 bases map to TRBD1. Germline V lookup: CDR1 MDHEN, CDR2 SYDVKM. The CDR3 consists of 15 residues. The V segment lost 5 bases and the J segment 2 bases; nucleotides outside the gene matches: 6. DNA of the CDR3: TGTGCCAGCAGTACAGGGGGCGCAGGGCAAGAGACCCAGTACTTC. Translated: CASSTGGAGQETQYF.